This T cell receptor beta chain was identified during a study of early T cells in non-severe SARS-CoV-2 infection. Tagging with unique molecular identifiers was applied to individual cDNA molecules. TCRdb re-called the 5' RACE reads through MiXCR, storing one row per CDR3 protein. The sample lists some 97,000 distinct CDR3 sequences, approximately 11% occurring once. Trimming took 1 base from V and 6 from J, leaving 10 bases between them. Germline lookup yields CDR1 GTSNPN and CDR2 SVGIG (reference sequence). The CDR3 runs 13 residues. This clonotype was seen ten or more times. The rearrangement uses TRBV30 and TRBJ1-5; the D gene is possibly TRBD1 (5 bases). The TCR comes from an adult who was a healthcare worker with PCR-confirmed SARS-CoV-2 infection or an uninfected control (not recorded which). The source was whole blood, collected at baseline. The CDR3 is CAWSGGGGQPQHF. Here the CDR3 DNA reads TGTGCCTGGAGTGGAGGCGGGGGTCAGCCCCAGCATTTT.